What follows are 18 T cell receptor beta chains derived from one specimen sequenced in a study of breast tumors, draining lymph nodes, adjacent tissues. Breast cancer patients provided tissue from their axillary draining lymph nodes. TCRdb fed the multiplex PCR reads into MiXCR, producing one record per CDR3 protein. Of fewer than 200,000 distinct CDR3 sequences in the sample, 30% to 35% were seen once. The sequencing sample was made of axillary lymph node tissue. Receptors originate from a female donor with breast cancer. Some clones in this sample may be carry-over from other donors' samples.

This clonotype appeared many times. The chain has TRBV7-9 and TRBJ1-4; D gene unclear. Trimming pared 4 bases from V and 12 bases from J, leaving 15 bases between. This CDR3 is built from 13 residues. Germline values: CDR1 SEHNR, CDR2 FQNEAQ (reference sequence). CDR3 DNA sequence: TGTGCCAGCAGCTATGGAGCCCTCCTGGAACTGTTTTTT. Its translation: CASSYGALLELFF.

This clonotype has only one observation. The chain uses TRBV6-5 and TRBJ2-1; 9 nucleotides align to TRBD2. Unmatched junction bases numbered 7, after V lost 6 bases and J lost 1 base. The CDR3 loop spans 16 amino acids. The germline V gene has CDR1 MNHEY and CDR2 SVGAGI. This CDR3 reads CASRLAGTESYNEQFF. The CDR3 bases are TGTGCCAGCAGGCTAGCGGGGACCGAATCCTACAATGAGCAGTTCTTC.

This clonotype came up many times. The chain uses TRBV10-2 and TRBJ2-7; D gene ambiguous. Trimming stripped 0 bases from V and 1 base from J, with 7 bases between. CDR1 and CDR2 from the germline V gene are WSHSY and SAAADI. The CDR3 sequence is 14 residues long. The CDR3 bases are TGCGCCAGCAGTGAGTCCGACTTGTCCTACGAGCAGTACTTC. Residues: CASSESDLSYEQYF.

This clonotype appeared a single time. V gene TRBV6-5 combines with J gene TRBJ2-2, with 7 bases identical to TRBD1. The CDR3 runs to 14 residues. The germline V gene has CDR1 MNHEY and CDR2 SVGAGI. V shed 2 bases and J 8 bases; nucleotides not matched to a gene: 5. In nucleotides, the CDR3 is TGTGCCAGCAGTTACCATGGGGGACAGGGGGAGCTGTTTTTT. Translation gives CASSYHGGQGELFF.

This clonotype was observed a few times. The chain carries TRBV10-3 and TRBJ1-1; weak D call: TRBD1 (5 bases). The V gene lost 7 bases and the J gene lost 0 bases, with 9 bases spanning the gap. Germline-derived CDR1 and CDR2 are ENHRY and SYGVKD. The CDR3 totals 13 residues. The CDR3 bases are TGTGCCATCACGGGGGGTATGAACACTGAAGCTTTCTTT. Translated: CAITGGMNTEAFF.

Regarding this clonotype: Without the conserved terminal phenylalanine or tryptophan, this CDR3 likely stems from a read error. It is unclear where the CDR3 begins or ends on the DNA, so no DNA is shown, and the CDR3 is as TCRdb lists it. This chain links TRBV7-2 with TRBJ1-2; no DNA check was done on the table's D call, TRBD1. The CDR3 comprises 15 residues, both ends counted. Germline V gives CDR1 SGHTA, CDR2 FQGNSA. CDR3 residues: CASGLFTGSNYGYSL.

This clonotype was observed at least ten times. This chain uses TRBV9 with TRBJ2-2, with 11 bases lining up with TRBD2. The CDR3 consists of 15 residues. J gave up 5 bases and V 2 bases, and 2 bases lay outside the gene matches. CDR1 and CDR2 from the germline V gene are SGDLS and YYNGEE. The CDR3 region is CASSVLAGGTGELFF. In DNA form, the CDR3 reads TGTGCCAGCAGCGTTCTAGCGGGGGGAACCGGGGAGCTGTTTTTT.

This clonotype has at least ten counts. The chain uses TRBV6-6 and TRBJ1-2, with unresolved D. V lost 6 bases, J lost 4 bases, and 12 bases lay in between. CDR1 MNHNY and CDR2 SVGAGI come from the germline V gene (reference sequence). This CDR3 is built from 13 residues. The CDR3 DNA reads as TGTGCCAGCAGCTCGGATGGGCTCTATGGCTACACCTTC. Encoded protein: CASSSDGLYGYTF.

Ten or more counts support this clonotype. CDR3 in amino acids: CSAPPSGSTDTQYF. The CDR3 DNA is TGCAGTGCCCCCCCCAGCGGTAGCACAGATACGCAGTATTTT. The rearrangement links TRBV20-1 to TRBJ2-3, with D possibly being TRBD2 (5 bases). Germline values: CDR1 DFQATT, CDR2 SNEGSKA (reference sequence). Trimming took 6 bases from V and 0 from J, leaving 13 bases between them. The length of the CDR3 is 14 residues.

This clonotype was recorded at least ten times. The chain recombines TRBV19 with TRBJ2-3; D might be TRBD2 (6 bases). CDR3 size: 13 residues. Germline loops: CDR1 LNHDA, CDR2 SQIVND (reference sequence). The V end lost 9 bases, the J end lost 4 bases, and 14 bases lay between the germline ends. The CDR3 coding sequence is TGTGCCAGCACTAATGGAGGGGCAGATACGCAGTATTTT. Protein: CASTNGGADTQYF.

With regard to this clonotype: Since a much larger clone is just one base distant, this may be a read error. This chain links TRBV6-2 or TRBV6-3 with TRBJ2-5, with D possibly being TRBD2 (6 bases). Germline-derived CDR1 and CDR2 are MNHEY and SVGEGT. Deletions cut 5 bases from V and 5 bases from J, with 15 bases between. The CDR3 covers 14 residues. The DNA for the CDR3 is TGTGCCAGCAGTCATCGGGGGTTAGGGGAGACCCAGTACTTC. Protein sequence: CASSHRGLGETQYF.

This clonotype was detected ten times or more. CDR3 bases: TGTGCCAGCAGCCAAGGACTAGCGGGAGGCGGCATTCAGTACTTC. It translates to CASSQGLAGGGIQYF. The rearrangement links TRBV14 to TRBJ2-4, with 13 bases matching TRBD2. Germline V gene sequence: CDR1 SGHDN, CDR2 FVKESK. The CDR3 length is 15 residues. Losses at the gene ends were 1 base for V and 9 bases for J; bases not matched to a gene: 3.

A remark on this clonotype: A much larger clone differs by one base, so this may be a read error. Since the CDR3 does not end with the conserved phenylalanine or tryptophan, this likely comes from a read error. This chain joins TRBV9 and TRBJ2-7, with D possibly matching TRBD2 (5 bases). V shed 3 bases and J shed 5 bases, with 12 bases lying between them. Per the germline V gene, CDR1 is SGDLS and CDR2 is YYNGEE. This CDR3 has 13 residues. The DNA for the CDR3 is TGTGCCAGCAGCGCGGGAACGTTCGACGAGCAGTACTCC. This encodes CASSAGTFDEQYS.

In regard to this clonotype: This clone may be a read error of a much larger clone one base away. In this CDR3 the conserved last residue, phenylalanine or tryptophan, is missing, so a read error is likely. The rearrangement uses TRBV30 and TRBJ2-2, with D perhaps assigned TRBD1 or TRBD2 (6 bases each). Germline CDR1 is GTSNPN and CDR2 is SVGIG (reference sequence). The CDR3 contains 17 residues. V dropped 3 bases and J dropped 1 base, with 18 bases sitting between them. CDR3 amino acids: CAWSPQPRGGNTGELFL. In nucleotides, the CDR3 is TGTGCCTGGAGCCCCCAACCCAGGGGAGGGAACACCGGGGAGCTGTTTTTG.

This clonotype was recorded at least ten times. This chain joins TRBV29-1 and TRBJ2-7, with 8 bases matching TRBD1. CDR1 SQVTM and CDR2 ANQGSEA come from the germline V gene. This CDR3 spans 12 amino acids. After removal of 7 bases from V and 7 bases from J, the junction contained 9 bases not matched to a gene. The CDR3, as DNA: TGCAGCGCATGGACAGGGTTGGGGGAGCAGTACTTC. This encodes CSAWTGLGEQYF.

This clonotype came up many times. The chain employs TRBV12-3 or TRBV12-4 and TRBJ2-7; D gene ambiguous. This CDR3 contains 11 residues. The V and J ends lost 6 bases and 3 bases respectively, with 6 bases between them. The CDR3 is CASRRSYEQYF. CDR3 sequence (DNA): TGTGCCAGCAGAAGGAGCTACGAGCAGTACTTC.

This clonotype was counted at least ten times. The chain carries TRBV6-5 and TRBJ2-3, with 11 bases identical to TRBD2. In germline, CDR1 is MNHEY, CDR2 SVGAGI. Trimming at V came to 6 bases and at J to 6 bases, leaving 8 bases not matched to a gene. This CDR3 contains 15 residues. CDR3 sequence reads: CASRSSVAGGDTQYF. The CDR3 nucleotides are TGTGCCAGCAGATCCTCCGTAGCGGGAGGGGATACGCAGTATTTT.

This clonotype was observed many times. The chain employs TRBV5-6 and TRBJ2-3; 7 nucleotides agree with TRBD1. Germline V gene sequence: CDR1 SGHDT, CDR2 YYEEEE. With V trimmed by 1 base and J by 4 bases, 6 bases remained unmatched. The CDR3 sequence is 15 residues long. The CDR3 here is CASSLMQGGADTQYF. The CDR3 DNA reads TGTGCCAGCAGCTTGATGCAAGGGGGCGCAGATACGCAGTATTTT.